This record covers a single T cell receptor (beta chain). Antigen: not known. CDR1 and CDR2 (germline): MNHNS, SASEGT. The V and J ends lost 5 bases and 2 bases respectively, with 10 bases between them. The CDR3 has 13 amino acids. The library targeted TCRbeta and was prepared with unique molecular identifiers. A single record per CDR3 protein comes from TCRdb applying MiXCR to the PCR reads. The profile shows about 440,000 distinct CDR3 sequences, about 40% of them singletons. The source of the sample is a study of T-cell reconstitution after alpha-beta-depleted transplantation in children. Study-level findings and limits: Alpha-beta T cells present about two months after transplant were reported to originate from several hundred expanded graft clones. At day 60, the high TCRbeta diversity found in some patients originated from recipient T cells and thymic progenitors that had survived. Newly generated T cells supplied most T-cell counts and diversity one year post-transplant.

The gene calls are TRBV6-1 and TRBJ2-7; D uncertain. This TCR was sampled from a girl aged 2 to 10 with aplastic anemia, due to receive a stem cell transplant. This specimen consisted of PBMCs, obtained before TCRalphabeta/CD19-depleted stem cell transplant. CDR3 bases: TGTGCCAGCAGTAGAAGTCCAGCCTACGAGCAGTACTTC. The encoded protein is CASSRSPAYEQYF.